One and the same sample provided the 3 T cell receptor beta chains below, sequenced in a study of cytomegalovirus exposure and HLA in healthy donors. PCR was performed using 60 Vbeta and 13 Jbeta primers. Repertoires were generated with immunoSEQ multiplex PCR, while TCRdb's copy carries only in-frame clones and drops some. This table holds around 200,000 clones, 77% found once. The material sequenced was PBMCs. The receptors come from a woman aged 55-69 years in good health and CMV-seropositive.

The rearrangement joins TRBV4-1 to TRBJ1-1; no clear D. The CDR3 consists of 13 residues. V was clipped by 7 bases and J by 1 base, with 10 bases between them. In germline, CDR1 is MGHRA, CDR2 YSYEKL. The CDR3: CASTSFRNTEAFF. In DNA form, the CDR3 reads TGCGCCAGCACCTCATTCAGGAACACTGAAGCTTTCTTT.

The chain links TRBV5-1 to TRBJ1-5; TRBD1 aligns across 10 bases. The CDR3 is made up of 16 amino acids. V gave up 3 bases and J gave up 3 bases; unmatched junction bases: 6. The germline V gene encodes CDR1 SGHRS and CDR2 YFSETQ. The CDR3 DNA reads TGCGCCAGCAGCTCAGGGACAGGGGTTAACAATCAGCCCCAGCATTTT. Translating it yields CASSSGTGVNNQPQHF.

The chain joins TRBV29-1 to TRBJ2-1; 9 bases are a match to TRBD1. The CDR3 contains 13 residues. Germline values: CDR1 SQVTM, CDR2 ANQGSEA. V lost 6 bases to trimming and J lost 7 bases; unmatched junction nucleotides: 7. CDR3: CSVGQGGENEQFF. For the CDR3, the DNA is TGCAGCGTGGGACAGGGAGGGGAGAATGAGCAGTTCTTC.